This T cell receptor beta chain was sequenced in a study of cytomegalovirus exposure and HLA in healthy donors. Study findings and constraints: Reports indicate that TCR beta sequences accurately predicted the HLA-A and HLA-B alleles of most subjects.

This CDR3 contains 15 residues. The V segment lost 0 bases and the J segment 8 bases; nucleotides outside the gene matches: 5. Germline V gene lookup returns CDR1 GTSNPN and CDR2 SVGIG (reference sequence). PCR was performed using 60 Vbeta and 13 Jbeta primers. TCRdb's copy holds only in-frame clones and misses some; the assay was immunoSEQ multiplex PCR. The table shows approximately 250,000 clones, with 78% occurring only once. To note about this clone: Its antigen is currently unknown.

The receptor comes from a boy aged 5-17 years in good health and CMV-seronegative. The chain combines TRBV30 with TRBJ2-1, with 12 nucleotides matching TRBD1. The sample consisted of PBMCs. The DNA for the CDR3 is TGTGCCTGGAGTGTGGGACAGGGGGCGGGCGATGAGCAGTTCTTC. It is translated as CAWSVGQGAGDEQFF. Filled out from reference TRBV30 and TRBJ2-1, the complete variable domain reads SQTIHQWPATLVQPVGSPLSLECTVEGTSNPNLYWYRQAAGRGLQLLFYSVGIGQISSEVPQNLSASRPQDRQFILSSKKLLLSDSGFYLCAWSVGQGAGDEQFFGPGTRLTVL.